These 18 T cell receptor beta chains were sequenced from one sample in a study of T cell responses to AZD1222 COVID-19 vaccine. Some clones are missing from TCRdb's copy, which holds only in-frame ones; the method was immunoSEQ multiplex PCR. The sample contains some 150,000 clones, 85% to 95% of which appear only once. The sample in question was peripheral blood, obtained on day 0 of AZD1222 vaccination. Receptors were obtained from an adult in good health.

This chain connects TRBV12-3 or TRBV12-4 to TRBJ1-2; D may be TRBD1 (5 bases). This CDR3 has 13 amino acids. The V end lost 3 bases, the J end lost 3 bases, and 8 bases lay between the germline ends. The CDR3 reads CASSFGTDYGYTF. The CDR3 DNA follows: TGTGCCAGCAGTTTCGGGACGGACTATGGCTACACCTTC.

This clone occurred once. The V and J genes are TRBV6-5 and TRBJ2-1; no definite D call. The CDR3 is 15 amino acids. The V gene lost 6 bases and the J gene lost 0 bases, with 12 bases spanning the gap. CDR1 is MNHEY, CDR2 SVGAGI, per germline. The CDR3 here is CASSQISSSYNEQFF. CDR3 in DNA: TGTGCCAGCAGCCAGATATCGAGCTCCTACAATGAGCAGTTCTTC.

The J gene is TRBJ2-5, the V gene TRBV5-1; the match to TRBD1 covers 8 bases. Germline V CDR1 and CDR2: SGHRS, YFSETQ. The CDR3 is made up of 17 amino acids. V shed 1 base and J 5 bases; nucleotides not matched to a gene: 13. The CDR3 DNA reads TGCGCCAGCAGCTTGATGCAGGGGGCTTTTTCTGTGGAGACCCAGTACTTC. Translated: CASSLMQGAFSVETQYF.

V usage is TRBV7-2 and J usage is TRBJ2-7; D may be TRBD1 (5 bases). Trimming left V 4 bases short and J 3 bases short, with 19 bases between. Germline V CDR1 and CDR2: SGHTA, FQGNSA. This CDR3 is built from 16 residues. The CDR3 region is CASSSADNLGLYEQYF. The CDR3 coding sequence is TGTGCCAGCAGCTCCGCGGACAACTTGGGCCTCTACGAGCAGTACTTC.

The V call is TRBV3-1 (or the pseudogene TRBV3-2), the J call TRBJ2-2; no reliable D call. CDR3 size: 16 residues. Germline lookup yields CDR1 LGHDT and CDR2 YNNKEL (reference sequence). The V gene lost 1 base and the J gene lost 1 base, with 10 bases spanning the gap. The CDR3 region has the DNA TGTGCCAGCAGCCAAGGAGGCTGGGGGAACACCGGGGAGCTGTTTTTT. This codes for CASSQGGWGNTGELFF.

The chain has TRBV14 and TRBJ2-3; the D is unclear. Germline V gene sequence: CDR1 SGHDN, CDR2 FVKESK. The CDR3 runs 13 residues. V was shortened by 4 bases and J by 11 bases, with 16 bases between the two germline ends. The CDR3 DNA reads TGTGCCAGCAGCCTAGCAGTGAGCGTAGGGCAGTATTTT. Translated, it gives CASSLAVSVGQYF. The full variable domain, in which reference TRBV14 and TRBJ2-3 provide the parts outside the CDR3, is EAGVTQFPSHSVIEKGQTVTLRCDPISGHDNLYWYRRVMGKEIKFLLHFVKESKQDESGMPNNRFLAERTGGTYSTLKVQPAELEDSGVYFCASSLAVSVGQYFGPGTRLTVL.

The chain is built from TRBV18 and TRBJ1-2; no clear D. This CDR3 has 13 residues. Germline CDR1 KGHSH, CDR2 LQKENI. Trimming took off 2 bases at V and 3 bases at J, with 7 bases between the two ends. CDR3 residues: CASSPREDYGYTF. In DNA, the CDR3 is TGTGCCAGCTCACCAAGGGAAGACTATGGCTACACCTTC.

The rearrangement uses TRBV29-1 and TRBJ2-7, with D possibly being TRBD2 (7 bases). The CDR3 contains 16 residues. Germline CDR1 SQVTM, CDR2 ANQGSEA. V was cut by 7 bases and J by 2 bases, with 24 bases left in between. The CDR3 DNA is TGCAGCGCTGAGGGGGGGACCGGTTCTAGCCCCTACGAGCAGTACTTC. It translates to CSAEGGTGSSPYEQYF.

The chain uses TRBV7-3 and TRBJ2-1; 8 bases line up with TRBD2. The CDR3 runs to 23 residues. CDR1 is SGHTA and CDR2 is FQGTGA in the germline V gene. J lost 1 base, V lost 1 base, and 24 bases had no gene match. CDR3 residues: CASSLRRRNGGDEGGRSYNEQFF. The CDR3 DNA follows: TGTGCCAGCAGCTTAAGGAGGAGGAACGGGGGGGACGAAGGCGGGCGATCCTACAATGAGCAGTTCTTC. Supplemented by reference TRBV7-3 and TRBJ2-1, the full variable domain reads GAGVSQTPSNKVTEKGKYVELRCDPISGHTALYWYRQSLGQGPEFLIYFQGTGAADDSGLPNDRFFAVRPEGSVSTLKIQRTERGDSAVYLCASSLRRRNGGDEGGRSYNEQFFGPGTRLTVL.

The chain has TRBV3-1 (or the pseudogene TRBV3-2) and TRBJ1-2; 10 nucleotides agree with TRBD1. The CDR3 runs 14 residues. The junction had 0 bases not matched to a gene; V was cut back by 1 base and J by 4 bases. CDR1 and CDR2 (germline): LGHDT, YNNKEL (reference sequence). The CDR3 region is CASSQGTGGYGYTF. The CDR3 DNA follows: TGTGCCAGCAGCCAAGGGACAGGGGGCTATGGCTACACCTTC.

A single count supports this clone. The CDR3 protein is CASRGTGARDYSNQPQHF. The CDR3 nucleotides are TGTGCCAGCAGGGGGACAGGAGCACGCGATTATAGCAATCAGCCCCAGCATTTT. This rearrangement joins TRBV2 to TRBJ1-5, with 8 bases lining up with TRBD1. This CDR3 has 18 residues. J gave up 0 bases and V 6 bases, and 13 bases lay outside the gene matches. Germline-derived CDR1 and CDR2 are SNHLY and FYNNEI.

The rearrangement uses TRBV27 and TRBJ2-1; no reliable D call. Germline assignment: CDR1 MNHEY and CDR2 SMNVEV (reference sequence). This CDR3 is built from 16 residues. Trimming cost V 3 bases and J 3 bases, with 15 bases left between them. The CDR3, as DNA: TGTGCCAGCAGTTTTGGGGTTACCTCCTACTACAATGAGCAGTTCTTC. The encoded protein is CASSFGVTSYYNEQFF.

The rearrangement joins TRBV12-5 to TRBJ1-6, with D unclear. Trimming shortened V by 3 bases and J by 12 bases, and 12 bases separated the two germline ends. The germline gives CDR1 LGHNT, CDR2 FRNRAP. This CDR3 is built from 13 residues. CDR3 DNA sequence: TGTGCTAGTGGTTTTTCGCAGGCTGAACCCCTCCACTTT. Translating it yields CASGFSQAEPLHF.

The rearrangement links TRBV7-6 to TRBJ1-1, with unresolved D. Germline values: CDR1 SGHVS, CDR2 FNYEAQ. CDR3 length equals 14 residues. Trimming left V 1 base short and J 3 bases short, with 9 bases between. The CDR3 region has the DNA TGTGCCAGCAGCTTAGGAGTGGGTGACACTGAAGCTTTCTTT. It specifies CASSLGVGDTEAFF.

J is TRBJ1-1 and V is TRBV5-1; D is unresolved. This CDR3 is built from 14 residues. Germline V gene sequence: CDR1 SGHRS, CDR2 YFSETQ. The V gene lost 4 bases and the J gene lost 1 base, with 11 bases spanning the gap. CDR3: CASSPQAANTEAFF. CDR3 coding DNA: TGCGCCAGCAGCCCCCAAGCGGCGAACACTGAAGCTTTCTTT.

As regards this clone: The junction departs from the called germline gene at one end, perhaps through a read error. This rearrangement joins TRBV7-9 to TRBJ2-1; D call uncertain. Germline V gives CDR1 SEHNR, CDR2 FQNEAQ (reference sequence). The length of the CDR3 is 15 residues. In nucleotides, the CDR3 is TGTGCCAGCAGCTTAGCGGTGGGCAGTCCATCAGTCAAGGTCTTC. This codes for CASSLAVGSPSVKVF.

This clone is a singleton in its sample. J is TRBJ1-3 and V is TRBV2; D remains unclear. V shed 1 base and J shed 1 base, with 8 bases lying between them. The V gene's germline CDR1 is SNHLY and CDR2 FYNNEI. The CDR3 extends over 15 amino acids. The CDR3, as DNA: TGTGCCAGCAGTGAAGGGGCCCGTTCTGGAAACACCATATATTTT. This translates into CASSEGARSGNTIYF.

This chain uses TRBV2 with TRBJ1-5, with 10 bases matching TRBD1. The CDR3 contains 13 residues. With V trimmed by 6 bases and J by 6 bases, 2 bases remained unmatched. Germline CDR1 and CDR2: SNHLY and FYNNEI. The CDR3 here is CASRGQGSQPQHF. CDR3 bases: TGTGCCAGCAGGGGACAGGGGAGTCAGCCCCAGCATTTT.